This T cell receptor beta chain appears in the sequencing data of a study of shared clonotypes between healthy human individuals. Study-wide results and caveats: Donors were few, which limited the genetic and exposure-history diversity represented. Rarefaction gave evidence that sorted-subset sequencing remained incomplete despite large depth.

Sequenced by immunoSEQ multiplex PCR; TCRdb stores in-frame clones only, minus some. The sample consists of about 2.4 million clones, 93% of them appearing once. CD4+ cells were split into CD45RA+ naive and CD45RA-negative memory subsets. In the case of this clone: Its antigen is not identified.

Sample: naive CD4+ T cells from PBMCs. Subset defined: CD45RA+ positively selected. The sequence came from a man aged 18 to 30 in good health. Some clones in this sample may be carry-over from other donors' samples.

CDR3 in DNA: TGTGCCTGGAGCTACAGGGGCCACGAGCAGTACTTC. This gives the protein CAWSYRGHEQYF. The V and J genes are TRBV30 and TRBJ2-7, with 7 bases aligning to TRBD1. With V trimmed by 3 bases and J by 5 bases, 4 bases remained unmatched. Germline V gives CDR1 GTSNPN, CDR2 SVGIG (reference sequence). The length of the CDR3 is 12 residues.